One sample yielded the 7 T cell receptor beta chains listed below, sequenced in a study of blood T cell repertoires in COVID-19. Profiling relied on immunoSEQ multiplex PCR, and the TCRdb table lists in-frame clones only, not all of them. The sample carries more than 150,000 clones, about 86% recorded once. Material for sequencing was peripheral blood. The receptors originated from a man aged 50 to 60 with active or convalescent COVID-19.

This clone appeared a few times. CDR3 residues: CASSTREGYEQYF. CDR3 bases: TGTGCCAGTAGTACTCGGGAGGGGTACGAGCAGTACTTC. The chain combines TRBV19 with TRBJ2-7; 8 bases fit TRBD2. The CDR3 totals 13 residues. V trimming: 4 bases; J trimming: 4 bases; junction bases outside the gene matches: 3. Per the germline V gene, CDR1 is LNHDA and CDR2 is SQIVND (reference sequence).

The CDR3, as DNA: TGTGCCAGCTCACCAGGTAGCCAAGAGACCCAGTACTTC. Residues: CASSPGSQETQYF. V and J are TRBV18 and TRBJ2-5; D unresolved. The CDR3 consists of 13 residues. Per the germline V gene, CDR1 is KGHSH and CDR2 is LQKENI. V was clipped by 2 bases and J by 1 base, with 5 bases between them.

The chain joins TRBV4-3 to TRBJ1-5, with D unclear. V was pared by 5 bases and J by 2 bases, with 10 bases between. This CDR3 is 14 amino acids long. Germline CDR1 reads LGHNA; CDR2 reads YSLEER. CDR3 in amino acids: CASSAESGNQPQHF. The CDR3 coding sequence is TGCGCCAGCAGCGCGGAATCGGGCAATCAGCCCCAGCATTTT.

The chain uses TRBV6-5 and TRBJ1-1; TRBD1 aligns across 7 bases. The CDR3 sequence is 14 residues long. The V gene's germline CDR1 is MNHEY and CDR2 SVGAGI. J gave up 1 base and V 7 bases, and 6 bases lay outside the gene matches. The CDR3: CASKKDRANTEAFF. DNA of the CDR3: TGTGCCAGCAAGAAAGACAGGGCGAACACTGAAGCTTTCTTT.

This chain joins TRBV28 and TRBJ1-2; TRBD1 agrees at 10 bases. After removal of 6 bases from V and 4 bases from J, the junction contained 5 bases not matched to a gene. The CDR3 has 14 amino acids. Germline CDR1 reads MDHEN; CDR2 reads SYDVKM. The CDR3 region is CASRGQGGPYGYTF. DNA of the CDR3: TGTGCCAGCAGAGGACAGGGGGGACCCTATGGCTACACCTTC.

This clone was picked up a small number of times. The V and J genes are TRBV7-2 and TRBJ2-3, with D tentatively TRBD2 (5 bases). CDR1 and CDR2 from the germline V gene are SGHTA and FQGNSA. The CDR3 spans 15 residues. Trimming took 3 bases from V and 6 from J, leaving 16 bases between them. The CDR3 region has the DNA TGTGCCAGCAGCTTTGGCGAGGGATCGGTGGATACGCAGTATTTT. Its translation is CASSFGEGSVDTQYF.

The chain joins TRBV10-3 to TRBJ2-1; 8 nucleotides line up with TRBD2. Germline V CDR1 and CDR2: ENHRY, SYGVKD. The CDR3 covers 16 residues. With V trimmed by 0 bases and J by 0 bases, 1 base remained unmatched. CDR3 residues: CAISESTSGSYNEQFF. In DNA, the CDR3 is TGTGCCATCAGTGAGTCTACTAGCGGCTCCTACAATGAGCAGTTCTTC.